The clone carrying this T cell receptor beta chain was detected a few times. Its antigen is unknown. The data derive from a study of CD8 T cells in ankylosing spondylitis. The CDR3 loop spans 15 amino acids. V was pared by 5 bases and J by 0 bases, with 5 bases of the junction left unmatched. TCRdb reprocessed the 5' RACE reads via MiXCR and lists one record per CDR3 protein. The sample lists about 420,000 distinct CDR3 sequences, more than 20% occurring once. Study findings and constraints: About 8 highly homologous variants formed a TCR beta motif that appeared characteristic of ankylosing spondylitis blood.

The TCR originated in a male donor with ankylosing spondylitis. The rearrangement uses TRBV12-3 or TRBV12-4 and TRBJ1-1; 8 bases fit TRBD1. Sequenced input: blood, either unsorted or a sorted T cell fraction (not recorded which). In nucleotides, the CDR3 is TGTGCCAGCAGTCCCGGACAGGGCATGAACACTGAAGCTTTCTTT. It encodes CASSPGQGMNTEAFF.